Listed below are T cell receptor beta chains from one sample, sequenced in a study of T-cell memory formation after mild COVID-19. TCRdb re-analysed the 5' RACE reads in MiXCR, keeping a single row per CDR3 protein. The sample consists of about 340,000 distinct CDR3 sequences, 21% of them appearing once. Sequencing was performed on PBMCs or a T cell subset sorted from them (not recorded which). Source of these receptors: an adult woman who had mild COVID-19 (a few samples of this study predate the infection). Cell type and time point are not known. Both conserved end residues are part of each CDR3. Each record gives: J gene, clone size, V gene, D gene, CDR3 protein, CDR3 DNA. A D gene is named only where the DNA matches it firmly. Rows may omit the clone size; those that give it use once, few, many or a size class.

J: TRBJ1-1; size: -; V: TRBV4-1; D: -; CDR3: CASRQERRGRVTEAFF; DNA: TGCGCCAGCAGACAAGAACGCCGGGGGCGCGTCACTGAAGCTTTCTTT
J: TRBJ2-5; size: few; V: TRBV24-1; D: TRBD2; CDR3: CATSVGGTQETQYF; DNA: TGTGCCACCAGTGTCGGGGGGACCCAAGAGACCCAGTACTTC
J: TRBJ1-2; size: few; V: TRBV27; D: -; CDR3: CASSLSDGYGYTF; DNA: TGTGCCAGCAGTTTATCTGACGGCTATGGCTACACCTTC
J: TRBJ2-3; size: -; V: TRBV5-6; D: -; CDR3: CASSLFQMGTDTQYF; DNA: TGTGCCAGCAGCTTGTTCCAGATGGGGACAGATACGCAGTATTTT
J: TRBJ2-7; size: few; V: TRBV7-9; D: -; CDR3: CASSLPGRSYEQYF; DNA: TGTGCCAGCAGCTTACCCGGCAGATCCTACGAGCAGTACTTC
J: TRBJ2-7; size: -; V: TRBV11-2; D: TRBD1; CDR3: CASSLEWTGGPQQYF; DNA: TGTGCCAGCAGCTTAGAGTGGACAGGGGGCCCCCAGCAGTACTTC
J: TRBJ2-7; size: few; V: TRBV4-1; D: TRBD1; CDR3: CASRATGSSYEQYF; DNA: TGCGCCAGCAGGGCGACAGGGTCCTCCTACGAGCAGTACTTC
J: TRBJ2-1; size: many; V: TRBV12-3/TRBV12-4; D: -; CDR3: CASSLGRAYNEQFF; DNA: TGTGCCAGCAGTTTAGGCAGGGCATACAATGAGCAGTTCTTC
J: TRBJ1-5; size: -; V: TRBV3-1; D: TRBD1; CDR3: CASSPRDRGSQPQHF; DNA: TGTGCCAGCAGCCCCAGGGACAGGGGGAGTCAGCCCCAGCATTTT
J: TRBJ1-5; size: few; V: TRBV6-5; D: TRBD1; CDR3: CASSPITGGSNQPQHF; DNA: TGTGCCAGCAGTCCTATAACAGGGGGGAGCAATCAGCCCCAGCATTTT
J: TRBJ1-4; size: -; V: TRBV12-3/TRBV12-4; D: -; CDR3: CASSLDPPLTNEKLFF; DNA: TGTGCCAGCAGTTTAGACCCTCCCTTAACTAATGAAAAACTGTTTTTT
J: TRBJ1-1; size: few; V: TRBV12-3/TRBV12-4; D: -; CDR3: CASITDWENTEAFF; DNA: TGTGCCAGCATTACAGACTGGGAGAACACTGAAGCTTTCTTT
J: TRBJ1-6; size: few; V: TRBV19; D: TRBD1; CDR3: CASSQRTGGDNSPLHF; DNA: TGTGCCAGTAGTCAACGGACAGGGGGCGACAATTCACCCCTCCACTTT
J: TRBJ2-7; size: -; V: TRBV12-3/TRBV12-4; D: -; CDR3: CASSFDKGAYEQYF; DNA: TGTGCCAGCAGTTTCGACAAGGGAGCCTACGAGCAGTACTTC
J: TRBJ1-5; size: many; V: TRBV12-3/TRBV12-4; D: -; CDR3: CASSQGGNQPQHF; DNA: TGCGCCAGCAGCCAAGGGGGCAATCAGCCCCAGCATTTT
J: TRBJ2-1; size: -; V: TRBV6-4; D: TRBD2; CDR3: CASSDISGVSYNEQFF; DNA: TGTGCCAGCAGTGACATTAGCGGGGTCTCCTACAATGAGCAGTTCTTC
J: TRBJ1-4; size: few; V: TRBV7-2; D: TRBD1; CDR3: CASSLLPGGIEKLFF; DNA: TGTGCCAGCAGCTTACTCCCAGGGGGTATTGAAAAACTGTTTTTT
J: TRBJ2-1; size: few; V: TRBV11-3; D: TRBD2; CDR3: CASNPGTSGSNEQFF; DNA: TGTGCCAGCAACCCCGGGACTAGCGGGTCCAATGAGCAGTTCTTC
J: TRBJ2-5; size: -; V: TRBV15; D: -; CDR3: CATSRDNGEETQYF; DNA: TGTGCCACCAGCAGAGATAATGGGGAGGAGACCCAGTACTTC
J: TRBJ1-1; size: -; V: TRBV3-1; D: -; CDR3: CASSQGGKAEAFF; DNA: TGTGCCAGCAGCCAAGGTGGGAAGGCTGAAGCTTTCTTT
J: TRBJ2-3; size: -; V: TRBV20-1; D: -; CDR3: CSAPAGASTDTQYF; DNA: TGCAGTGCCCCCGCAGGAGCTAGCACAGATACGCAGTATTTT
J: TRBJ1-2; size: -; V: TRBV12-3/TRBV12-4; D: TRBD1; CDR3: CASSRTGSNYGYTF; DNA: TGTGCCAGCAGTCGGACAGGGAGTAACTATGGCTACACCTTC